This T cell receptor beta chain was sequenced for a study of Graves' ophthalmopathy and Graves' hyperthyroidism. Germline CDR1 is ENHRY and CDR2 is SYGVKD. This CDR3 has 14 residues. The V gene lost 4 bases and the J gene lost 10 bases, with 14 bases spanning the gap. TCR beta CDR3 regions were amplified from RNA transcripts. Amplification began with first-round RT-PCR using HTBI primers, then second-round multiplex PCR was performed. From the multiplex PCR reads, TCRdb called clonotypes with MiXCR, one entry per CDR3 protein. The table lists 650,000 to 800,000 distinct CDR3 sequences, 35% to 50% of them singletons. Other autoimmune diseases, uncontrolled infections, pregnancy or lactation ruled patients out of participation. Clinicians diagnosed using symptoms, serum thyroxine, TRAb, thyroid ultrasound and orbital computed tomography.

The sequence came from an adult man with Graves' ophthalmopathy. This chain uses TRBV10-3 with TRBJ1-6; tentative D call: TRBD1 (5 bases). The material sequenced was peripheral blood. CDR3 sequence: CAISAAGGESPLHF. CDR3 DNA: TGTGCCATCAGTGCGGCGGGGGGAGAGTCACCCCTCCACTTT.